A single sample is the source of the 4 T cell receptor beta chains below, sequenced in a study of T-cell reconstitution after alpha-beta-depleted transplantation in children. The TCRbeta library incorporated unique molecular identifiers. In TCRdb, the PCR reads were re-called with MiXCR into one record per CDR3 protein. The sample gives fewer than 450,000 distinct CDR3 sequences, around 15% of which show up once; approximately 44% is in the top ten. Here the sequenced sample was PBMCs, mostly from graft donor cells, taken 360 days after TCRalphabeta/CD19-depleted stem cell transplant. The receptors were sampled from a male patient between 2 and 10 years old who had a stem cell transplant for acute lymphoblastic leukemia, so the T cells may come from the graft donor.

The gene calls are TRBV29-1 and TRBJ1-1, with D maybe TRBD1 (5 bases). Trimming cost V 7 bases and J 11 bases, with 17 bases left between them. This CDR3 region has 11 residues. From germline, CDR1 is SQVTM and CDR2 ANQGSEA. CDR3 sequence reads: CSAEGVLGAFF. CDR3 DNA sequence: TGCAGCGCCGAAGGGGTTTTGGGGGCTTTCTTT. Complete variable domain (other parts from reference TRBV29-1 and TRBJ1-1): SAVISQKPSRDICQRGTSLTIQCQVDSQVTMMFWYRQQPGQSLTLIATANQGSEATYESGFVIDKFPISRPNLTFSTLTVSNMSPEDSSIYLCSAEGVLGAFFGQGTRLTVV.

The chain uses TRBV7-9 and TRBJ1-1, with D possibly matching TRBD1 (6 bases). V lost 1 base, J lost 3 bases, and 12 bases lay in between. This CDR3 is built from 15 residues. In germline, CDR1 is SEHNR, CDR2 FQNEAQ (reference sequence). CDR3 nucleotide sequence: TGTGCCAGCAGCTTAGGGTCAGGGGAATACACTGAAGCTTTCTTT. Residues: CASSLGSGEYTEAFF.

This chain joins TRBV28 and TRBJ2-3; D is uncertain. V gave up 1 base and J gave up 6 bases, with 8 bases separating them. The CDR3 is 13 residues long. Germline V gene sequence: CDR1 MDHEN, CDR2 SYDVKM. CDR3 in DNA: TGTGCCAGCAGTTTATTGACGGAGGATACGCAGTATTTT. This gives the protein CASSLLTEDTQYF.

The V and J genes are TRBV5-1 and TRBJ2-1, with 12 bases identical to TRBD2. V trimming: 7 bases; J trimming: 2 bases; junction bases outside the gene matches: 7. CDR3 length: 16 amino acids. Germline loops: CDR1 SGHRS, CDR2 YFSETQ. The CDR3 loop reads CASDRGLAGPYNEQFF. CDR3 nucleotides: TGCGCCAGCGACAGGGGACTAGCGGGCCCCTACAATGAGCAGTTCTTC.